The 27 T cell receptor beta chains presented below share a single source sample, sequenced in a study of T cell responses to AZD1222 COVID-19 vaccine. Clones were sequenced by immunoSEQ multiplex PCR, and TCRdb holds only the in-frame ones, with some missing. The sample lists more than 140,000 clones; around 89% were seen once. The source was peripheral blood, collected on day 0 of MenACWY control vaccination. The receptor source for this set is an adult in good health.

The V and J genes are TRBV13 and TRBJ1-2; TRBD1 matches 9 bases. Germline CDR1 and CDR2: PRHDT and FYEKMQ (reference sequence). The CDR3 extends over 15 amino acids. The ends lost 2 bases at V and 5 bases at J; junction bases unmatched: 6. CDR3 in amino acids: CASSLRDREAYGYTF. The CDR3 DNA reads TGTGCCAGCAGCTTAAGGGACAGGGAAGCGTATGGCTACACCTTC.

The V call is TRBV30, the J call TRBJ1-2, with a tentative D call TRBD1 (6 bases). This CDR3 is 12 amino acids long. CDR1 is GTSNPN, CDR2 SVGIG, per germline (reference sequence). The V and J ends lost 3 bases and 8 bases respectively, with 13 bases between them. The CDR3 bases are TGTGCCTGGAGGCCAGGGGTAGGGGGCTACACCTTC. Residues: CAWRPGVGGYTF.

The CDR3 nucleotides are TGTGCCACCAGCAGAGGACCTGGGACACCGAACACTGAAGCTTTCTTT. Its translation is CATSRGPGTPNTEAFF. V usage is TRBV15 and J usage is TRBJ1-1; perhaps TRBD1 as D (6 bases). Germline V gives CDR1 LNHNV, CDR2 YYDKDF (reference sequence). The CDR3 extends over 16 amino acids. The V and J ends lost 1 base and 1 base respectively, with 13 bases between them. Combining the CDR3 with reference TRBV15 and TRBJ1-1 gives the whole variable domain DAMVIQNPRYQVTQFGKPVTLSCSQTLNHNVMYWYQQKSSQAPKLLFHYYDKDFNNEADTPDNFQSRRPNTSFCFLDIRSPGLGDTAMYLCATSRGPGTPNTEAFFGQGTRLTVV.

This chain uses TRBV19 with TRBJ2-7; D is perhaps TRBD1 or TRBD2 (5 bases each). Trimming left V 1 base short and J 0 bases short, with 10 bases between. The CDR3 spans 15 residues. Germline assignment: CDR1 LNHDA and CDR2 SQIVND (reference sequence). Here the CDR3 DNA reads TGTGCCAGTAGTATAGTCGGGACCCTCTCCTACGAGCAGTACTTC. Translated, it gives CASSIVGTLSYEQYF. The full variable domain, with the rest looked up from reference TRBV19 and TRBJ2-7, is DGGITQSPKYLFRKEGQNVTLSCEQNLNHDAMYWYRQDPGQGLRLIYYSQIVNDFQKGDIAEGYSVSREKKESFPLTVTSAQKNPTAFYLCASSIVGTLSYEQYFGPGTRLTVT.

The rearrangement uses TRBV6-5 and TRBJ1-4; 7 nucleotides line up with TRBD1. CDR1 MNHEY and CDR2 SVGAGI come from the germline V gene. CDR3 length: 13 residues. The ends lost 6 bases at V and 6 bases at J; junction bases unmatched: 4. CDR3: CASSIDRDEKLFF. CDR3 sequence (DNA): TGTGCCAGCAGCATTGACAGGGATGAAAAACTGTTTTTT.

The chain employs TRBV5-1 and TRBJ2-2; 9 nucleotides match TRBD2. The V and J ends lost 2 bases and 3 bases, in that order; junction bases with no gene match: 2. The CDR3 runs 15 residues. Germline values: CDR1 SGHRS, CDR2 YFSETQ. The chain's CDR3 is CASSFTSGYTGELFF. The CDR3 nucleotides read TGCGCCAGCAGCTTTACTAGCGGGTACACCGGGGAGCTGTTTTTT.

The chain joins TRBV28 to TRBJ1-3, with a tentative D call TRBD1 (6 bases). The CDR3 is made up of 16 amino acids. The V and J ends lost 3 bases and 0 bases respectively, with 12 bases between them. The germline gives CDR1 MDHEN, CDR2 SYDVKM. CDR3 nucleotide sequence: TGTGCCAGCAGTTTTTCTACAGGGCCCTCTGGAAACACCATATATTTT. Protein sequence: CASSFSTGPSGNTIYF.

CDR3 coding DNA: TGTGCCAGCAGTAACCGCGTGACAGCCTGGCCTAGCACAGATACGCAGTATTTT. This encodes CASSNRVTAWPSTDTQYF. The chain uses TRBV7-9 and TRBJ2-3; a weak D match, TRBD1 (5 bases). V was trimmed by 6 bases and J by 0 bases, leaving 22 bases between them. CDR1 and CDR2 from the germline V gene are SEHNR and FQNEAQ (reference sequence). The CDR3 runs to 18 residues.

This clone was recorded once. This sequence joins TRBV30 and TRBJ2-5; TRBD2 agrees at 10 bases. CDR1 and CDR2 (germline): GTSNPN, SVGIG (reference sequence). The CDR3 is 15 amino acids. J was trimmed by 0 bases and V by 2 bases; bases with no gene match: 3. In nucleotides, the CDR3 is TGTGCCTGGAGTCTAGCGGGGGAGTACCAAGAGACCCAGTACTTC. This codes for CAWSLAGEYQETQYF.

Here the CDR3 reads CASSPKSGLQVLGGANVLTF. CDR3 sequence (DNA): TGTGCCAGCAGCCCAAAGTCGGGACTACAAGTCCTGGGAGGGGCCAACGTCCTGACTTTC. The genes are TRBV6-6 and TRBJ2-6; 7 bases agree with TRBD2. J gave up 4 bases and V 6 bases, and 21 bases lay outside the gene matches. The length of the CDR3 is 20 residues. CDR1 and CDR2 (germline): MNHNY, SVGAGI (reference sequence).

The chain couples TRBV18 to TRBJ2-1; D might be TRBD1 or TRBD2, each matching 5 bases. The CDR3 is 16 amino acids. V was cut by 6 bases and J by 0 bases, with 15 bases left in between. Per the germline V gene, CDR1 is KGHSH and CDR2 is LQKENI. The CDR3 here is CASSVRDPSSYNEQFF. CDR3 coding DNA: TGTGCCAGCTCGGTCCGGGACCCTAGCTCCTACAATGAGCAGTTCTTC.

The rearrangement joins TRBV18 to TRBJ2-7, with D possibly being TRBD2 (6 bases). Germline V gene data show CDR1 as KGHSH and CDR2 as LQKENI. This CDR3 is 12 amino acids long. Trimming removed 3 bases at V and 7 bases at J, with 10 bases between. The CDR3 sequence is CASSPRAGEQYF. CDR3 DNA sequence: TGTGCCAGCTCACCCAGAGCGGGTGAGCAGTACTTC.

The V call is TRBV13, the J call TRBJ1-4, with D unclear. Germline CDR1 is PRHDT and CDR2 is FYEKMQ (reference sequence). CDR3 length equals 15 residues. Deletions cut 5 bases from V and 0 bases from J, with 10 bases between. The CDR3 loop is CASSPESATNEKLFF. CDR3 coding DNA: TGTGCCAGCAGCCCCGAATCCGCAACTAATGAAAAACTGTTTTTT.

The chain links TRBV6-5 to TRBJ2-1, with TRBD1 identical over 7 bases. With 4 bases clipped from V and 10 bases from J, the junction kept 10 bases outside the gene matches. The CDR3 consists of 14 residues. Germline V gene lookup returns CDR1 MNHEY and CDR2 SVGAGI. CDR3 DNA sequence: TGTGCCAGCAGTTGGTCAGGGGGTCAGGACGAGCAGTTCTTC. This sequence encodes CASSWSGGQDEQFF.

The chain carries TRBV27 and TRBJ1-5; 8 bases are shared with TRBD1. This CDR3 has 15 residues. Trimming cost V 5 bases and J 6 bases; bases outside gene matches: 9. CDR1 is MNHEY and CDR2 is SMNVEV in the germline V gene (reference sequence). The CDR3 DNA is TGTGCCAGCAGTCCCGGGACAGGAGGGTTTCAGCCCCAGCATTTT. This gives the protein CASSPGTGGFQPQHF.

J is TRBJ1-2 and V is TRBV10-3; TRBD1 matches at 7 bases. V gave up 7 bases and J gave up 2 bases; unmatched junction bases: 4. The V gene's germline CDR1 is ENHRY and CDR2 SYGVKD. CDR3 length: 13 amino acids. CDR3 residues: CAITQGQNYGYTF. In DNA, the CDR3 is TGTGCCATCACCCAGGGACAGAACTATGGCTACACCTTC.

This rearrangement joins TRBV6-5 to TRBJ2-7; TRBD2 matches at 8 bases. The CDR3 is 15 residues long. Germline V gene lookup returns CDR1 MNHEY and CDR2 SVGAGI. Trimming took 6 bases from V and 3 from J; bases not matched to a gene: 10. CDR3 sequence (DNA): TGTGCCAGCAGGGACCGGGGGGGGCATTACTACGAGCAGTACTTC. It encodes CASRDRGGHYYEQYF.

The chain recombines TRBV9 with TRBJ1-1; 8 bases are a match to TRBD1. CDR3 length: 13 residues. Germline V gives CDR1 SGDLS, CDR2 YYNGEE. J gave up 4 bases and V 4 bases, and 3 bases lay outside the gene matches. CDR3 bases: TGTGCCAGCAGCTTAACAGGGGGCACTGAAGCTTTCTTT. This encodes CASSLTGGTEAFF.

The rearrangement links TRBV11-2 to TRBJ1-1; D gene unclear. The V end lost 0 bases, the J end lost 1 base, and 9 bases lay between the germline ends. The CDR3 is 15 amino acids. The V gene's germline CDR1 is SGHAT and CDR2 FQNNGV. CDR3 DNA: TGTGCCAGCAGCTTAGAGGAGATTTGGAACACTGAAGCTTTCTTT. It translates to CASSLEEIWNTEAFF.

This clone came up once. This chain uses TRBV10-3 with TRBJ1-6, with 7 bases matching TRBD1. The CDR3 has 14 amino acids. V lost 10 bases and J lost 5; bases outside the gene matches: 8. Germline V CDR1 and CDR2: ENHRY, SYGVKD. The CDR3 coding sequence is TGTGCCAGCGAAAAGGACAGGAATAATTCACCCCTCCACTTT. This translates into CASEKDRNNSPLHF.

This chain uses TRBV19 with TRBJ1-2; D perhaps matches TRBD1 (5 bases). Germline CDR1 reads LNHDA; CDR2 reads SQIVND (reference sequence). Between the trimmed V and J ends, which lost 9 bases and 4 bases, there was a span of 15 bases. This CDR3 has 13 residues. Written as DNA, the CDR3 is TGTGCCAGCCAATTCGGGACCCCCTATGGCTACACCTTC. Residues: CASQFGTPYGYTF.

The genes are TRBV6-5 and TRBJ2-1; TRBD1 might be the D (5 bases). V lost 8 bases and J 6 bases, leaving 14 bases between the germline ends. This CDR3 is built from 13 residues. The germline V gene encodes CDR1 MNHEY and CDR2 SVGAGI. CDR3 region: CASSREGVNEQFF. CDR3 nucleotide sequence: TGTGCCAGCTCCAGGGAAGGGGTCAATGAGCAGTTCTTC.

The chain employs TRBV9 and TRBJ1-6; 7 nucleotides line up with TRBD1. V lost 3 bases to trimming and J lost 6 bases; unmatched junction nucleotides: 9. Germline values: CDR1 SGDLS, CDR2 YYNGEE. This CDR3 region has 16 residues. The CDR3 DNA is TGTGCCAGCAGCGAGTTTGGGACAGACCGTAATTCACCCCTCCACTTT. It specifies CASSEFGTDRNSPLHF.

The chain links TRBV4-3 to TRBJ1-4; 7 bases agree with TRBD1. Trimming at V came to 5 bases and at J to 5 bases, leaving 8 bases not matched to a gene. The CDR3 consists of 15 residues. Per germline, CDR1 LGHNA and CDR2 YSLEER. The CDR3 loop is CASSTRQGLNEKLFF. The DNA for the CDR3 is TGCGCCAGCAGCACTCGACAGGGCTTAAATGAAAAACTGTTTTTT.

This chain joins TRBV7-3 and TRBJ1-1; no clear D gene. CDR3 length: 13 residues. The V end was cut by 1 base, the J end by 3 bases, with 6 bases between. The germline CDR1 and CDR2 sequences are SGHTA and FQGTGA. The CDR3: CASSLRVDTEAFF. The CDR3 DNA sequence: TGTGCCAGCAGCTTAAGAGTGGACACTGAAGCTTTCTTT.

This rearrangement joins TRBV29-1 to TRBJ2-7; a possible D gene is TRBD2 (6 bases). V gave up 6 bases and J gave up 3 bases, with 15 bases separating them. The CDR3 is made up of 13 amino acids. The germline V gene has CDR1 SQVTM and CDR2 ANQGSEA. Here the CDR3 reads CSVRGGSHYEQYF. The CDR3 DNA follows: TGCAGCGTCCGGGGAGGCTCTCACTACGAGCAGTACTTC.

The chain carries TRBV7-6 and TRBJ2-2; 9 bases are a match to TRBD2. Trimming cost V 7 bases and J 6 bases; bases outside gene matches: 12. This CDR3 contains 16 residues. CDR1 is SGHVS and CDR2 is FNYEAQ in the germline V gene. The CDR3 sequence: CASTDRGGGYPGELFF. The DNA of the CDR3 is TGTGCCAGCACCGACCGCGGGGGGGGCTACCCCGGGGAGCTGTTTTTT.